The T cell receptor (beta chain) described here comes from a study of low-dose radiotherapy and immunotherapy resistance in tumors. The time point here: before trial treatment. This clonotype was counted many times. cDNA synthesis used a TRAV/TRBV-specific primer set for both chains. The PCR that amplified TCRs ran for 15 to 25 cycles, relying on a constant-region primer and a V-primer adapter. One entry per CDR3 protein, called by TCRdb with MiXCR from the reads. The sample lists 40,000 or so distinct CDR3 sequences; around a third were seen once. The input for sequencing was PBMCs, taken before treatment. The TCR comes from a male donor with gallbladder cancer.

The CDR3 DNA is TGTGCCAGCAGCTTAGGCGCATACAATGAGCAGTTCTTC. It specifies CASSLGAYNEQFF. The chain joins TRBV7-6 to TRBJ2-1; no definite D call. V dropped 1 base and J dropped 4 bases, with 5 bases sitting between them. The CDR3 has 13 residues. The germline gives CDR1 SGHVS, CDR2 FNYEAQ.